The subject of this entry is one T cell receptor beta chain. Each CDR3 protein gets one entry after TCRdb re-called the 5' RACE reads with MiXCR. The sample yields nearly 650,000 distinct CDR3 sequences, 7.1% seen once. The sample is drawn from a study of identical twins. The CDR3 loop spans 15 amino acids. From germline, CDR1 is DFQATT and CDR2 SNEGSKA (reference sequence). V gave up 0 bases and J gave up 7 bases; unmatched junction bases: 6. The sample was also reused in another study, on yellow fever vaccine responses in identical twins.

The source material was PBMCs. The sequence was obtained from a woman between 18 and 29 years old in good health. The chain has TRBV20-1 and TRBJ2-1; 10 positions agree with TRBD2. CDR3: CSARDGASGSNEQFF. DNA for the CDR3: TGCAGTGCTAGAGATGGAGCTAGCGGGAGTAATGAGCAGTTCTTC.